These 30 T cell receptor beta chains share one sample of origin, sequenced in a study of blood T cell repertoires in COVID-19. TCRdb keeps only in-frame clones here, not all; method: immunoSEQ multiplex PCR. The sample carries 150,000 to 200,000 clones, 80% to 90% recorded once. Source material: peripheral blood. These receptors all come from a man in his sixties or seventies with active or convalescent COVID-19.

The sample holds a few counts of this clone. The rearrangement uses TRBV5-4 and TRBJ1-2; D uncertain. The CDR3 is 11 amino acids. V was pared by 3 bases and J by 8 bases, with 8 bases between. Germline V gives CDR1 SGHNT, CDR2 YYREEE (reference sequence). The CDR3 loop reads CASSSFGGYTF. DNA of the CDR3: TGTGCCAGCAGCTCATTCGGGGGCTACACCTTC.

The chain employs TRBV18 and TRBJ2-1, with D unclear. V was shortened by 6 bases and J by 1 base, with 10 bases between the two germline ends. Germline CDR1 KGHSH, CDR2 LQKENI. The CDR3 runs 14 residues. The CDR3 nucleotides read TGTGCCAGCTCCACCACGACTTCCTACAATGAGCAGTTCTTC. Translation gives CASSTTTSYNEQFF. Full variable domain (outside the CDR3, taken from reference TRBV18 and TRBJ2-1): NAGVMQNPRHLVRRRGQEARLRCSPMKGHSHVYWYRQLPEEGLKFMVYLQKENIIDESGMPKERFSAEFPKEGPSILRIQQVVRGDSAAYFCASSTTTSYNEQFFGPGTRLTVL.

This sequence joins TRBV18 and TRBJ1-4; 8 bases fit TRBD1. Germline CDR1 and CDR2: KGHSH and LQKENI. After removal of 6 bases from V and 8 bases from J, the junction contained 8 bases not matched to a gene. The CDR3 contains 14 residues. CDR3 coding DNA: TGTGCCAGCTCCCTCGGGACAGGCGGAGAAAAACTGTTTTTT. Its translation is CASSLGTGGEKLFF.

J is TRBJ2-5 and V is TRBV7-2; no reliable D call. Germline loops: CDR1 SGHTA, CDR2 FQGNSA. V was cut by 3 bases and J by 1 base, with 9 bases left in between. This CDR3 spans 14 amino acids. CDR3 amino acids: CASSFMQLQETQYF. The DNA for the CDR3 is TGTGCCAGCAGCTTTATGCAACTCCAAGAGACCCAGTACTTC. Full variable domain (remainder filled in from reference TRBV7-2 and TRBJ2-5): GAGVSQSPSNKVTEKGKDVELRCDPISGHTALYWYRQSLGQGLEFLIYFQGNSAPDKSGLPSDRFSAERTGGSVSTLTIQRTQQEDSAVYLCASSFMQLQETQYFGPGTRLLVL.

This clone was observed once. V is TRBV5-1 and J is TRBJ1-1, with unresolved D. The CDR3 loop spans 13 amino acids. Trimming stripped 2 bases from V and 0 bases from J, with 5 bases between. Germline-derived CDR1 and CDR2 are SGHRS and YFSETQ. CDR3 sequence reads: CASSLQMNTEAFF. For the CDR3, the DNA is TGCGCCAGCAGCTTACAGATGAACACTGAAGCTTTCTTT.

This clone was detected a few times. The genes are TRBV9 and TRBJ2-4; tentatively, D is TRBD2 (6 bases). The CDR3 has 15 residues. Trimming cost V 2 bases and J 4 bases, with 13 bases left between them. Germline assignment: CDR1 SGDLS and CDR2 YYNGEE. The DNA of the CDR3 is TGTGCCAGCAGCGTGGGGACTCTACAAAAAAACATTCAGTACTTC. Protein: CASSVGTLQKNIQYF.

This clone was seen just once. The rearrangement links TRBV7-8 to TRBJ1-2; D gene ambiguous. Trimming shortened V by 5 bases and J by 1 base, and 8 bases separated the two germline ends. This CDR3 region has 13 residues. Germline-derived CDR1 and CDR2 are SGHVS and FQNEAQ. CDR3: CASSRQNNYGYTF. The CDR3 nucleotides are TGTGCCAGCAGCCGACAAAATAACTATGGCTACACCTTC.

The J gene is TRBJ1-2, the V gene TRBV6-2 or TRBV6-3; 7 nucleotides agree with TRBD1. The J segment lost 8 bases and the V segment lost 8 bases, leaving 14 bases of the junction unmatched. CDR3 length: 14 amino acids. Germline V gives CDR1 MNHEY, CDR2 SVGEGT. Written as DNA, the CDR3 is TGTGCCAGCCGCCAATCCGGGACAGCGTTCGGCTACACCTTC. It translates to CASRQSGTAFGYTF.

The rearrangement joins TRBV6-5 to TRBJ2-7; maybe TRBD2 (6 bases). There are 14 residues in the CDR3. Germline CDR1 MNHEY, CDR2 SVGAGI. The germline V and J ends were trimmed by 0 bases and 2 bases, with 8 bases remaining between them. The CDR3 coding sequence is TGTGCCAGCAGTTACTCAGCGGGTCCCTACGAGCAGTACTTC. Translation: CASSYSAGPYEQYF.

The chain recombines TRBV18 with TRBJ2-1, with 7 bases matching TRBD1. Germline CDR1 KGHSH, CDR2 LQKENI. The CDR3 extends over 16 amino acids. The J segment lost 6 bases and the V segment lost 0 bases, leaving 8 bases of the junction unmatched. The CDR3: CASSPPQGLLSNEQFF. The CDR3 DNA reads as TGTGCCAGCTCACCACCACAGGGGCTCTTGAGCAATGAGCAGTTCTTC.

The rearrangement links TRBV2 to TRBJ2-5; 8 nucleotides align to TRBD2. After removal of 5 bases from V and 2 bases from J, the junction contained 4 bases not matched to a gene. The CDR3 is 14 residues long. Germline V lookup: CDR1 SNHLY, CDR2 FYNNEI. CDR3 in DNA: TGTGCCAGCAGTCTACTAGCGGCTCAAGAGACCCAGTACTTC. This gives the protein CASSLLAAQETQYF.

This clone was counted between two and nine times. The CDR3: CASSQIRLGTGISGANVLTF. The CDR3 DNA is TGCGCCAGCAGCCAAATTAGGCTCGGGACAGGGATCTCTGGGGCCAACGTCCTGACTTTC. J is TRBJ2-6 and V is TRBV4-3; TRBD1 aligns across 9 bases. CDR1 is LGHNA, CDR2 YSLEER, per germline. CDR3 length: 20 amino acids. The trim removed 2 bases at V and 0 bases at J, leaving 11 bases unmatched.

The chain has TRBV27 and TRBJ1-1; tentatively, D is TRBD1 (5 bases). V lost 3 bases to trimming and J lost 6 bases, with 11 bases between them. Germline-derived CDR1 and CDR2 are MNHEY and SMNVEV (reference sequence). The CDR3 has 13 amino acids. CDR3 protein: CASSLGGRAEAFF. The CDR3 DNA reads as TGTGCCAGCAGTTTGGGGGGTAGGGCTGAAGCTTTCTTT.

This clone was picked up a small number of times. V is TRBV19 and J is TRBJ1-1, with 7 bases lining up with TRBD1. With 4 bases clipped from V and 4 bases from J, the junction kept 9 bases outside the gene matches. The CDR3 contains 15 residues. The germline gives CDR1 LNHDA, CDR2 SQIVND (reference sequence). In DNA form, the CDR3 reads TGTGCCAGTAGTACTCGACAGGGTTGGACCACTGAAGCTTTCTTT. Translating gives CASSTRQGWTTEAFF. Full variable domain (remainder filled in from reference TRBV19 and TRBJ1-1): DGGITQSPKYLFRKEGQNVTLSCEQNLNHDAMYWYRQDPGQGLRLIYYSQIVNDFQKGDIAEGYSVSREKKESFPLTVTSAQKNPTAFYLCASSTRQGWTTEAFFGQGTRLTVV.

The CDR3 bases are TGTGCCAGCAGGTCGGACAGGGGGGACAATCAGCCCCAGCATTTT. As protein: CASRSDRGDNQPQHF. The chain links TRBV27 to TRBJ1-5, with 10 bases identical to TRBD1. The CDR3 has 15 residues. Germline lookup yields CDR1 MNHEY and CDR2 SMNVEV (reference sequence). The J segment lost 3 bases and the V segment lost 6 bases, leaving 5 bases of the junction unmatched.

The chain couples TRBV19 to TRBJ1-4, with 7 bases lining up with TRBD1. In germline, CDR1 is LNHDA, CDR2 SQIVND (reference sequence). CDR3 length: 14 amino acids. The ends lost 9 bases at V and 8 bases at J; junction bases unmatched: 12. The CDR3 loop is CASTARQGGEKLFF. The CDR3 nucleotides read TGTGCCAGCACCGCCCGACAGGGTGGAGAAAAACTGTTTTTT.

The J gene is TRBJ2-1, the V gene TRBV19, with TRBD1 matching 8 bases. The CDR3 length is 14 residues. The ends lost 5 bases at V and 7 bases at J; junction bases unmatched: 7. Per germline, CDR1 LNHDA and CDR2 SQIVND (reference sequence). The CDR3 reads CASSPRDRRNEQFF. In DNA form, the CDR3 reads TGTGCCAGTAGTCCCCGGGACAGGAGGAATGAGCAGTTCTTC.

V is TRBV7-2 and J is TRBJ1-1; D unresolved. Trimming left V 5 bases short and J 4 bases short, with 8 bases between. The germline CDR1 and CDR2 sequences are SGHTA and FQGNSA. This CDR3 is built from 12 residues. The DNA of the CDR3 is TGTGCCAGCAGCAATGCACTCACTGAAGCTTTCTTT. This encodes CASSNALTEAFF.

The V and J genes are TRBV11-3 and TRBJ2-2; possibly TRBD1 for D (5 bases). Germline V lookup: CDR1 SGHNT, CDR2 YENEEA. The CDR3 spans 14 residues. Between the trimmed V and J ends, which lost 5 bases and 4 bases, there was a span of 11 bases. CDR3 coding DNA: TGTGCCAGCAGCGATAGACAGAGCACCGGGGAGCTGTTTTTT. This encodes CASSDRQSTGELFF.

The CDR3 bases are TGTGCCAGCGTAAGACAGGGCAGGGATCAGCCCCAGCATTTT. Translating it yields CASVRQGRDQPQHF. The J gene is TRBJ1-5, the V gene TRBV6-5; 7 nucleotides align to TRBD1. Germline V gene data show CDR1 as MNHEY and CDR2 as SVGAGI. The CDR3 is 14 amino acids. The V gene end was trimmed by 8 bases and the J gene end by 5 bases; junction bases not matched to a gene: 9.

This chain uses TRBV28 with TRBJ1-2; unclear D gene. With 7 bases removed from V and 2 bases from J, the gap between germline ends came to 11 bases. This CDR3 has 13 amino acids. Germline V CDR1 and CDR2: MDHEN, SYDVKM. The CDR3 nucleotides are TGTGCCAGCACCCGGGGAGGGAACTATGGCTACACCTTC. Encoded protein: CASTRGGNYGYTF.

This chain connects TRBV7-2 to TRBJ1-3, with a possible D match to TRBD1 (6 bases). Per the germline V gene, CDR1 is SGHTA and CDR2 is FQGNSA. The CDR3 contains 15 residues. The ends were cut back, 3 bases at V and 4 bases at J, with 13 bases in the middle. CDR3 in amino acids: CASSLGSGAGNTIYF. The CDR3 region has the DNA TGTGCCAGCAGCTTGGGGTCAGGGGCCGGAAACACCATATATTTT.

The chain carries TRBV19 and TRBJ1-3; TRBD1 matches 9 bases. V dropped 4 bases and J dropped 8; count of bases not matched to a gene: 9. Germline CDR1 reads LNHDA; CDR2 reads SQIVND (reference sequence). CDR3 length: 15 residues. The CDR3 is CASSTYRDREDTIYF. The CDR3 nucleotides read TGTGCCAGTAGTACCTACCGGGACAGGGAAGACACCATATATTTT.

The chain employs TRBV18 and TRBJ1-2; D is unresolved. Trimming pared 0 bases from V and 8 bases from J, leaving 16 bases between. CDR1 KGHSH and CDR2 LQKENI come from the germline V gene. The CDR3 length is 15 residues. DNA for the CDR3: TGTGCCAGCTCACCACCGGCTAGGGCGGAGGGCGGCTACACCTTC. This gives the protein CASSPPARAEGGYTF.

The sample holds one count of this clone. The chain joins TRBV19 to TRBJ1-2; no reliable D call. V lost 3 bases, J lost 7 bases, and 12 bases lay in between. CDR1 LNHDA and CDR2 SQIVND come from the germline V gene (reference sequence). This CDR3 comprises 13 residues. DNA of the CDR3: TGTGCCAGTAGTATTCCGGGGAACGGTGGCTACACCTTC. Encoded protein: CASSIPGNGGYTF.

This rearrangement joins TRBV28 to TRBJ1-1; no reliable D call. The CDR3 extends over 12 amino acids. Trimming took 6 bases from V and 4 from J, leaving 9 bases between them. Germline V lookup: CDR1 MDHEN, CDR2 SYDVKM. The DNA for the CDR3 is TGTGCCAGCAGCTCCCGTATCACTGAAGCTTTCTTT. The encoded protein is CASSSRITEAFF. The full variable domain, completed using reference TRBV28 and TRBJ1-1, is DVKVTQSSRYLVKRTGEKVFLECVQDMDHENMFWYRQDPGLGLRLIYFSYDVKMKEKGDIPEGYSVSREKKERFSLILESASTNQTSMYLCASSSRITEAFFGQGTRLTVV.

The chain carries TRBV19 and TRBJ1-5, with TRBD1 as a possible D gene (5 bases). The ends were cut back, 5 bases at V and 6 bases at J, with 14 bases in the middle. Looked up from germline, CDR1 is LNHDA and CDR2 is SQIVND (reference sequence). CDR3 size: 14 residues. The CDR3 DNA reads TGTGCCAGTAGTTCCGCCAGGGTGGGTCAGCCCCAGCATTTT. It codes for CASSSARVGQPQHF.

The CDR3 DNA reads TGTGCCAGCAGCTTCGGATTGCGGGGGGCAAACGGCTACACCTTC. It codes for CASSFGLRGANGYTF. The chain joins TRBV5-4 to TRBJ1-2, with a tentative D call TRBD1 (6 bases). There are 15 residues in the CDR3. The ends were cut back, 2 bases at V and 8 bases at J, with 19 bases in the middle. In germline, CDR1 is SGHNT, CDR2 YYREEE (reference sequence).

The CDR3 DNA is TGTGCCAGCAGCCCCTACGGGACTAGCGGGAGGTACTCCTACAATGAGCAGTTCTTC. Amino acids: CASSPYGTSGRYSYNEQFF. This sequence joins TRBV11-2 and TRBJ2-1; 15 bases map to TRBD2. CDR1 and CDR2 (germline): SGHAT, FQNNGV. The CDR3 consists of 19 residues. The junction had 8 bases not matched to a gene; V was cut back by 5 bases and J by 0 bases. Full variable domain (missing parts from reference TRBV11-2 and TRBJ2-1): EAGVAQSPRYKIIEKRQSVAFWCNPISGHATLYWYQQILGQGPKLLIQFQNNGVVDDSQLPKDRFSAERLKGVDSTLKIQPAKLEDSAVYLCASSPYGTSGRYSYNEQFFGPGTRLTVL.

J is TRBJ1-2 and V is TRBV6-5, with D tentatively TRBD1 (6 bases). Germline V gene lookup returns CDR1 MNHEY and CDR2 SVGAGI. This CDR3 spans 15 amino acids. Trimming cost V 2 bases and J 3 bases, with 13 bases left between them. The CDR3 reads CASSYAGAGDYGYTF. CDR3 coding DNA: TGTGCCAGCAGTTACGCGGGGGCAGGAGACTATGGCTACACCTTC.